The 17 T cell receptor beta chains below all came from one sample that was sequenced in a study of T cell responses to AZD1222 COVID-19 vaccine. The method was immunoSEQ multiplex PCR; TCRdb's version includes in-frame clones alone and lacks a portion of them. Of about 130,000 clones listed, roughly 88% are singletons. Source: peripheral blood, taken on day 0 of AZD1222 vaccination. These receptors all stem from an adult in good health.

This chain links TRBV11-2 with TRBJ1-4, with 8 nucleotides matching TRBD1. In germline, CDR1 is SGHAT, CDR2 FQNNGV. The CDR3 covers 15 residues. J gave up 5 bases and V 5 bases, and 7 bases lay outside the gene matches. CDR3 sequence reads: CASSEHRGANEKLFF. The DNA for the CDR3 is TGTGCCAGCAGCGAACACAGGGGGGCGAATGAAAAACTGTTTTTT.

The rearrangement uses TRBV24-1 and TRBJ1-5; no reliable D call. The length of the CDR3 is 16 residues. V was pared by 2 bases and J by 7 bases, with 17 bases between. Germline V gene lookup returns CDR1 KGHDR and CDR2 SFDVKD. The CDR3 loop reads CATSDSERSPAQPQHF. CDR3 coding DNA: TGTGCCACCAGTGATTCAGAGAGGTCCCCAGCCCAGCCCCAGCATTTT.

This chain joins TRBV5-5 and TRBJ1-3; D is undetermined. The ends were cut back, 0 bases at V and 0 bases at J, with 10 bases in the middle. This CDR3 comprises 16 residues. The germline V gene has CDR1 SGHKS and CDR2 YYEKEE (reference sequence). The CDR3 sequence is CASSLARMISGNTIYF. DNA for the CDR3: TGTGCCAGCAGCTTGGCCCGGATGATCTCTGGAAACACCATATATTTT.

The table lists this clone with a few counts. The chain carries TRBV6-4 and TRBJ1-1, with TRBD1 matching 11 bases. This CDR3 spans 17 amino acids. The J segment lost 1 base and the V segment lost 4 bases, leaving 8 bases of the junction unmatched. The V gene's germline CDR1 is MRHNA and CDR2 SNTAGT. The CDR3, as DNA: TGTGCCAGCAGTGCCCGGGACAGGGGGTCCGGGAACACTGAAGCTTTCTTT. The encoded protein is CASSARDRGSGNTEAFF.

The CDR3 DNA sequence: TGTGCCAGCAGCTTGGTGGGGGAGGTGCAGTACTTC. It specifies CASSLVGEVQYF. The rearrangement links TRBV5-6 to TRBJ2-7; weak D call: TRBD2 (6 bases). Trimming removed 0 bases at V and 9 bases at J, with 10 bases between. CDR3 length: 12 residues. Germline V gene lookup returns CDR1 SGHDT and CDR2 YYEEEE.

This chain uses TRBV6-5 with TRBJ1-5, with D hard to call. Trimming stripped 6 bases from V and 4 bases from J, with 7 bases between. The CDR3 is made up of 12 amino acids. Per germline, CDR1 MNHEY and CDR2 SVGAGI. The CDR3 nucleotides read TGTGCCAGCAGAACCCCTAATCAGCCCCAGCATTTT. This encodes CASRTPNQPQHF.

The rearrangement uses TRBV5-1 and TRBJ1-2, with 9 bases aligning to TRBD1. The CDR3 is 15 amino acids. Trimming at V came to 0 bases and at J to 9 bases, leaving 9 bases not matched to a gene. The germline V gene encodes CDR1 SGHRS and CDR2 YFSETQ. CDR3: CASSLASGTGNRYTF. CDR3 bases: TGCGCCAGCAGCTTGGCTTCCGGGACAGGGAACCGCTACACCTTC.

V is TRBV6-5 and J is TRBJ1-1, with D perhaps matching TRBD1 (5 bases). The V end was cut by 6 bases, the J end by 1 base, with 9 bases between. Germline CDR1 and CDR2: MNHEY and SVGAGI. This CDR3 comprises 13 residues. CDR3 sequence: CASSRQRNTEAFF. CDR3 bases: TGTGCCAGCAGCAGACAGAGGAACACTGAAGCTTTCTTT.

This chain uses TRBV10-3 with TRBJ2-2, with 10 bases matching TRBD1. Trimming removed 5 bases from V and 5 bases from J; junction bases left unmatched: 5. The germline gives CDR1 ENHRY, CDR2 SYGVKD. The CDR3 has 15 residues. CDR3 sequence reads: CAISKGQGETGELFF. The CDR3 DNA sequence: TGTGCCATCAGTAAAGGACAGGGGGAAACCGGGGAGCTGTTTTTT.

V usage is TRBV19 and J usage is TRBJ1-1; no definite D call. V was trimmed by 0 bases and J by 1 base, leaving 6 bases between them. Germline V lookup: CDR1 LNHDA, CDR2 SQIVND (reference sequence). The length of the CDR3 is 14 residues. The CDR3 sequence is CASSIDRRNTEAFF. In DNA form, the CDR3 reads TGTGCCAGTAGTATAGACAGAAGGAACACTGAAGCTTTCTTT.

A single count supports this clone. V is TRBV7-6 and J is TRBJ2-3; 9 positions agree with TRBD1. V dropped 5 bases and J dropped 6; count of bases not matched to a gene: 9. The CDR3 extends over 15 amino acids. CDR1 is SGHVS, CDR2 FNYEAQ, per germline. The CDR3 spells CASSERGQGQDTQYF. CDR3 DNA sequence: TGTGCCAGCAGCGAGCGGGGACAGGGTCAGGATACGCAGTATTTT.

The rearrangement uses TRBV28 and TRBJ1-2, with 10 nucleotides matching TRBD1. Germline V lookup: CDR1 MDHEN, CDR2 SYDVKM. J lost 2 bases, V lost 11 bases, and 5 bases had no gene match. The CDR3 sequence is 13 residues long. Written as DNA, the CDR3 is TGTGCCGCCCGGGACAGGGGAAACTATGGCTACACCTTC. This encodes CAARDRGNYGYTF.

The chain is built from TRBV7-2 and TRBJ1-2, with 7 bases fitting TRBD1. Trimming removed 1 base from V and 7 bases from J; junction bases left unmatched: 3. This CDR3 comprises 13 residues. CDR1 is SGHTA and CDR2 is FQGNSA in the germline V gene. The CDR3 reads CASSLGQGRGYTF. Written as DNA, the CDR3 is TGTGCCAGCAGCTTAGGACAGGGCCGTGGCTACACCTTC. Full variable domain (missing parts from reference TRBV7-2 and TRBJ1-2): GAGVSQSPSNKVTEKGKDVELRCDPISGHTALYWYRQSLGQGLEFLIYFQGNSAPDKSGLPSDRFSAERTGGSVSTLTIQRTQQEDSAVYLCASSLGQGRGYTFGSGTRLTVV.

The gene calls are TRBV4-1 and TRBJ1-1; D gene uncertain. The germline CDR1 and CDR2 sequences are MGHRA and YSYEKL. The CDR3 loop spans 15 amino acids. V gave up 7 bases and J gave up 4 bases, with 19 bases separating them. The CDR3 protein is CASTPGRVRATEAFF. The CDR3 DNA reads TGCGCCAGCACCCCCGGAAGGGTAAGGGCCACTGAAGCTTTCTTT.

The chain employs TRBV2 and TRBJ2-7; D perhaps matches TRBD2 (6 bases). The V end lost 7 bases, the J end lost 0 bases, and 22 bases lay between the germline ends. Germline V gene data show CDR1 as SNHLY and CDR2 as FYNNEI. The CDR3 runs to 17 residues. The CDR3 sequence: CASTEVGLAPVSYEQYF. In DNA form, the CDR3 reads TGTGCCAGCACCGAAGTTGGCCTAGCGCCAGTCTCCTACGAGCAGTACTTC.

The chain carries TRBV5-1 and TRBJ1-3; 10 bases are shared with TRBD1. Trimming cost V 4 bases and J 9 bases; bases outside gene matches: 10. The CDR3 spans 15 residues. The germline V gene encodes CDR1 SGHRS and CDR2 YFSETQ. The DNA for the CDR3 is TGCGCCAGCAGCCTTGGGACAGGGGAAACTCGCACCATATATTTT. Its translation is CASSLGTGETRTIYF.

This clone was observed a handful of times. The rearrangement links TRBV30 to TRBJ2-4; D might be TRBD1 (5 bases). V shed 3 bases and J shed 9 bases, with 15 bases lying between them. There are 13 residues in the CDR3. From germline, CDR1 is GTSNPN and CDR2 SVGIG (reference sequence). CDR3 sequence: CAWRAAGMGIQYF. CDR3 nucleotide sequence: TGTGCCTGGAGGGCAGCAGGGATGGGCATTCAGTACTTC.